This TCR beta chain was sequenced during a study of technical replicates of blood from a handful of donors. The CDR3 covers 13 residues. The germline CDR1 and CDR2 sequences are ENHRY and SYGVKD. The V segment lost 8 bases and the J segment 3 bases; nucleotides outside the gene matches: 7. Profiled with immunoSEQ multiplex PCR; TCRdb holds only in-frame clones, not every one. The sample holds fewer than 80,000 clones, approximately 83% seen once. Relative to its sample, this clone is medium-sized. The chain has TRBV10-3 and TRBJ2-7; 7 bases agree with TRBD1. Input material: PBMCs. This clonotype was obtained from a human donor in good health. Some clones in this sample may be carry-over from other donors' samples. The CDR3 sequence is CAIGDRELYEQYF. The CDR3 DNA follows: TGTGCCATCGGAGACAGGGAACTCTACGAGCAGTACTTC.